Listed below are T cell receptor beta chains from one sample, sequenced in a study of T cells after yellow fever vaccination. TCRdb called the 5' RACE reads again in MiXCR, with one record for every CDR3 protein. The repertoire holds approximately 510,000 distinct CDR3 sequences, with 21% as singletons. The starting material was PBMCs, obtained less than 25 days after the first yellow fever vaccination. Source of these receptors: a man aged 18 to 29 who received the YFV17D yellow fever vaccine. Both conserved end residues are part of each CDR3. The D gene is left open where the match is weak. Clone size appears in some rows only: once, few, many, or a class for an expanded clone.

V	J	size	length	D	DNA	CDR3
TRBV7-3	TRBJ1-1	few	14	-	TGTGCCAGCAGCTCGGGATCCCCTAACACTGAAGCTTTCTTT	CASSSGSPNTEAFF
TRBV4-3	TRBJ2-6	-	17	-	TGCGCCAGCAGCCAGAGCCTGCAGAGCTCTGGGGCCAACGTCCTGACTTTC	CASSQSLQSSGANVLTF
TRBV15	TRBJ2-1	few	16	-	TGTGCCACCAGCAGAGTGCAGACCGAGTACTACAATGAGCAGTTCTTC	CATSRVQTEYYNEQFF
TRBV3-1	TRBJ1-2	-	13	-	TGTGCCAGCAGCCAAAGGGGGACCAGAGGCTACACCTTC	CASSQRGTRGYTF
TRBV12-3/TRBV12-4	TRBJ2-2	few	12	-	TGTGCCAGCAAGGAAATCCCCGGGGAGCTGTTTTTT	CASKEIPGELFF
TRBV4-3	TRBJ2-2	-	14	-	TGCGCCAGCAGCCAAGGTCCCAGTTCCGGGGAGCTGTTTTTT	CASSQGPSSGELFF
TRBV5-6	TRBJ2-3	few	14	-	TGTGCCAGCAGCTTGGATGTCTTCACAGATACGCAGTATTTT	CASSLDVFTDTQYF
TRBV7-2	TRBJ1-1	-	16	-	TGTGCCAGCAGCGCATCGATAGGGAGAGTGAACACTGAAGCTTTCTTT	CASSASIGRVNTEAFF
TRBV6-2/TRBV6-3	TRBJ1-2	-	13	TRBD1	TGTGCCAGCAGTCCGGACAGGTTGAGGGGCTACACCTTC	CASSPDRLRGYTF
TRBV6-5	TRBJ2-2	few	13	-	TGTGCCAGCAGTTACGCCGGGGGCGGGGAGCTGTTTTTT	CASSYAGGGELFF
TRBV5-6	TRBJ1-1	-	18	-	TGTGCCAGCAGCTTGAACTACCGAGCGGGCCTTAGTCCAACTGAAGCTTTCTTT	CASSLNYRAGLSPTEAFF
TRBV11-1	TRBJ2-3	-	18	TRBD2	TGTGCCAGCAGCTTACCTCCGGGACTAGCGGGGAAGGGAGATACGCAGTATTTT	CASSLPPGLAGKGDTQYF
TRBV30	TRBJ2-3	-	14	-	TGTGCCTGGAGTGCAATATTCGGCGCGGATACGCAGTATTTT	CAWSAIFGADTQYF
TRBV20-1	TRBJ2-2	-	12	-	TGCAGTGCTTTAGCGCTTTCGGGGGAGCTGTTTTTT	CSALALSGELFF
TRBV20-1	TRBJ2-1	-	13	TRBD2	TGCAGTGCTTATAGCGGGGGGGCCGATGAGCAGTTCTTC	CSAYSGGADEQFF
TRBV4-2	TRBJ1-5	-	14	-	TGTGCCAGCAGCCAAGTTGGGAGCAATCAGCCCCAGCATTTT	CASSQVGSNQPQHF
TRBV10-3	TRBJ2-5	-	12	TRBD2	TGTGCCGCCGCACCGGGGGGGGAGACCCAGTACTTC	CAAAPGGETQYF
TRBV3-1	TRBJ1-4	few	14	-	TGTGCCAGCAGCCACAGGGGTGGTGATGAAAAACTGTTTTTT	CASSHRGGDEKLFF
TRBV6-1	TRBJ1-5	few	15	-	TGTGCCAGCAGTGAATGGGGGCCCAGCAATCAGCCCCAGCATTTT	CASSEWGPSNQPQHF
TRBV2	TRBJ2-1	few	15	TRBD2	TGTGCCAGCAAACTCGGGGGGGGCGAGTACAATGAGCAGTTCTTC	CASKLGGGEYNEQFF
TRBV29-1	TRBJ2-3	few	13	TRBD2	TGCAGCGTTGATGAACCCGGGGGGGATACGCAGTATTTT	CSVDEPGGDTQYF
TRBV6-2/TRBV6-3	TRBJ2-2	-	16	-	TGTGCCAGCATCGCCCCGGGGAACCCCCAAACCGGGGAGCTGTTTTTT	CASIAPGNPQTGELFF
TRBV7-2	TRBJ2-2	few	14	-	TGTGCCAGCAGCCCCCCGGGGGCGATCGGGGAGCTGTTTTTT	CASSPPGAIGELFF
TRBV9	TRBJ1-1	few	13	-	TGTGCCAGCAGCGTAGTCGATAGGGGATGGACTTTCTTT	CASSVVDRGWTFF
TRBV11-1	TRBJ1-1	-	15	-	TGTGCCAGCAAGATAAGAGACAGACCTCGGGCTGAAGCTTTCTTT	CASKIRDRPRAEAFF
TRBV14	TRBJ1-3	few	15	-	TGTGCCAGCAGCCAAGCGTACGGAGCCGGAAACACCATATATTTT	CASSQAYGAGNTIYF
TRBV28	TRBJ2-3	few	13	-	TGTGCCAGCAGCTCCGGGACCCAAGATACGCAGTATTTT	CASSSGTQDTQYF
TRBV4-1	TRBJ1-4	many	16	-	TGCGCCAGCAGCCAAGATCGAAGAGTGTCTAATGAAAAACTGTTTTTT	CASSQDRRVSNEKLFF
TRBV7-3	TRBJ2-2	-	13	-	TGTGCCAGCAGTCCCTCCTCCGCCGGGGAGCTGTTTTTT	CASSPSSAGELFF
TRBV20-1	TRBJ1-4	few	11	-	TGCAGTGCCGGCCTATATGAAAAACTGTTTTTT	CSAGLYEKLFF
TRBV14	TRBJ2-3	-	16	-	TGTGCCAGCAGCCAAGATCTCGGACACGTTTTCGATACGCAGTATTTT	CASSQDLGHVFDTQYF
TRBV5-4	TRBJ2-1	-	13	-	TGTGCCAGCAGCTACAAGGGGAGCAATGAGCAGTTCTTC	CASSYKGSNEQFF
TRBV12-5	TRBJ1-5	few	19	-	TGTGCTAGTGGTTTTGTTACGAGGGGGTTAATATATAGCAATCAGCCCCAGCATTTT	CASGFVTRGLIYSNQPQHF
TRBV18	TRBJ2-1	many	12	-	TGTGCCAGCTCCCCGGGGACCAGGGAGCAGTTCTTC	CASSPGTREQFF
TRBV3-1	TRBJ2-1	many	12	-	TGTGCCAGCAGCCTTAGGTACAATGAGCAGTTCTTC	CASSLRYNEQFF
TRBV19	TRBJ2-3	once	11	-	TGTGCCAGTAGTATAATTGATACGCAGTATTTT	CASSIIDTQYF
TRBV7-7	TRBJ2-7	-	13	-	TGTGCCAGCAGCTTGGACCGAACCTACGAGCAGTACTTC	CASSLDRTYEQYF
TRBV20-1	TRBJ1-5	many	15	-	TGCAGTGCTAGACCTCCGGGACGGGTTGATCAGCCCCAGCATTTT	CSARPPGRVDQPQHF
TRBV25-1	TRBJ1-6	few	17	TRBD1	TGTGCCAGCAGTCAAACCGGGACAGGGCTTCACAGGGCACCCCTCCACTTT	CASSQTGTGLHRAPLHF
TRBV9	TRBJ2-3	-	15	-	TGTGCCAGCAACCGTGGGACCCTGCGGACAGATACGCAGTATTTT	CASNRGTLRTDTQYF
TRBV5-1	TRBJ1-4	few	14	TRBD1	TGCGCCAGCAGCCGGGGACAGATTAATGAAAAACTGTTTTTT	CASSRGQINEKLFF
TRBV12-3/TRBV12-4	TRBJ2-4	-	13	TRBD1	TGTGCCAGCAGCAGGGGACAGGGAAACATTCAGTACTTC	CASSRGQGNIQYF
TRBV2	TRBJ2-1	-	13	-	TGTGCCAGCCGAACGGGAGTCTACAATGAGCAGTTCTTC	CASRTGVYNEQFF